A single sample is the source of the 5 T cell receptor beta chains below, sequenced in a study of cytomegalovirus exposure and HLA in healthy donors. PCR amplification relied on 60 Vbeta primers (plus 13 Jbeta primers). Assay: immunoSEQ multiplex PCR; the TCRdb copy retains only in-frame clones and omits some. The repertoire holds 250,000 to 350,000 clones, with 86% as singletons. Sequencing was done on a sample of PBMCs. These receptors all stem from a man in his forties in good health and CMV-seropositive.

The V gene is TRBV28, the J gene TRBJ2-7; 9 bases map to TRBD2. Germline lookup yields CDR1 MDHEN and CDR2 SYDVKM. Trimming removed 5 bases from V and 2 bases from J; junction bases left unmatched: 19. The CDR3 covers 19 residues. The CDR3 is CASSQYPALIAGVTYEQYF. In nucleotides, the CDR3 is TGTGCCAGCAGTCAATACCCCGCCCTAATAGCGGGAGTCACCTACGAGCAGTACTTC.

The rearrangement links TRBV6-5 to TRBJ2-3; the D gene is possibly TRBD2 (5 bases). The germline V gene encodes CDR1 MNHEY and CDR2 SVGAGI. The CDR3 is made up of 15 amino acids. V was clipped by 7 bases and J by 0 bases, with 14 bases between them. CDR3 sequence reads: CASTLSGASTDTQYF. CDR3 nucleotides: TGTGCCAGCACCCTCAGCGGTGCTAGCACAGATACGCAGTATTTT.

Concerning this clone: Additional DNA sequences in this sample encode the identical CDR3. This chain links TRBV7-8 with TRBJ2-3; maybe TRBD2 (6 bases). This CDR3 is 13 amino acids long. The ends were cut back, 3 bases at V and 4 bases at J, with 8 bases in the middle. CDR1 SGHVS and CDR2 FQNEAQ come from the germline V gene. CDR3 sequence (DNA): TGTGCCAGCAGCTTGCCGGGGGCAGATACGCAGTATTTT. This translates into CASSLPGADTQYF.

This clone was counted a single time. V usage is TRBV30 and J usage is TRBJ1-2; no clear D gene. The CDR3 spans 12 residues. The V gene's germline CDR1 is GTSNPN and CDR2 SVGIG (reference sequence). V dropped 2 bases and J dropped 2 bases, with 6 bases sitting between them. The CDR3 sequence: CAWSLGNYGYTF. CDR3 nucleotides: TGTGCCTGGAGTCTGGGCAACTATGGCTACACCTTC.

The V call is TRBV4-2, the J call TRBJ2-3; TRBD2 agrees at 8 bases. V dropped 3 bases and J dropped 6; count of bases not matched to a gene: 11. The CDR3 spans 16 residues. Germline loops: CDR1 LGHNA, CDR2 YNFKEQ. The CDR3 DNA sequence: TGTGCCAGCAGCCACCCTGGGGCGGGAGGAGTTGATACGCAGTATTTT. Protein: CASSHPGAGGVDTQYF.